This T cell receptor beta chain is from a study of blood T cell repertoires in COVID-19. At the level of the study: From the United States, Italy and Spain came samples of acute and convalescent COVID-19. Nucleic acid was either cDNA or gDNA, and it came from T cells, B-cell-depleted T cells, or PBMCs.

Germline-derived CDR1 and CDR2 are LNHDA and SQIVND (reference sequence). CDR3 length: 13 residues. Between the trimmed V and J ends, which lost 5 bases and 13 bases, there was a span of 15 bases. Clones were sequenced by immunoSEQ multiplex PCR, and TCRdb holds only the in-frame ones, with some missing. The sample consists of about 120,000 clones, roughly 89% of them appearing once. J is TRBJ1-6 and V is TRBV19; TRBD1 might be the D (5 bases). The sequenced material came from peripheral blood. The receptor was derived from a middle-aged man with acute or convalescent COVID-19. The CDR3 coding sequence is TGTGCCAGTAGTCCGACGACAGCCAGCCCCCTCCACTTT. Amino acid sequence: CASSPTTASPLHF.